Below, one T cell receptor (beta chain) is given with its context. As yet, its antigen is unknown. The CDR3 is made up of 16 amino acids. Germline assignment: CDR1 SGHVS and CDR2 FNYEAQ. V was pared by 2 bases and J by 3 bases, with 4 bases of the junction left unmatched. This sample is part of a study of OX40 agonist ivuxolimab in advanced cancers. Study as a whole: An agonistic human IgG2 monoclonal antibody against OX40 (CD134) was given.

Here immunoSEQ multiplex PCR was the method, and the copy in TCRdb shows in-frame clones only, minus some. The table has tens of thousands of clones, about 81% seen once. Autoimmune disease history or systemic immunosuppression barred patients. Blood got drawn at baseline, again on cycle 4 day 1, and then on cycle 7 day 1. Broader study findings: Partial responders at 0.1-3.0 mg/kg showed near-lowest clonal expansion.

The TCR was taken from an adult with an advanced solid tumor such as melanoma, head and neck, liver or kidney cancer. V gene TRBV7-6 combines with J gene TRBJ2-2, with TRBD2 matching over 9 bases. The sequencing used CD4+ or CD8+ T cells sorted from blood, collected in a trial of the OX40 agonist ivuxolimab. CDR3 DNA: TGTGCCAGCAGCTTATGGGTAGCGGGGGACACCGGGGAGCTGTTTTTT. It specifies CASSLWVAGDTGELFF. The full variable domain, completed using reference TRBV7-6 and TRBJ2-2, is GAGVSQSPRYKVTKRGQDVALRCDPISGHVSLYWYRQALGQGPEFLTYFNYEAQQDKSGLPNDRFSAERPEGSISTLTIQRTEQRDSAMYRCASSLWVAGDTGELFFGEGSRLTVL.